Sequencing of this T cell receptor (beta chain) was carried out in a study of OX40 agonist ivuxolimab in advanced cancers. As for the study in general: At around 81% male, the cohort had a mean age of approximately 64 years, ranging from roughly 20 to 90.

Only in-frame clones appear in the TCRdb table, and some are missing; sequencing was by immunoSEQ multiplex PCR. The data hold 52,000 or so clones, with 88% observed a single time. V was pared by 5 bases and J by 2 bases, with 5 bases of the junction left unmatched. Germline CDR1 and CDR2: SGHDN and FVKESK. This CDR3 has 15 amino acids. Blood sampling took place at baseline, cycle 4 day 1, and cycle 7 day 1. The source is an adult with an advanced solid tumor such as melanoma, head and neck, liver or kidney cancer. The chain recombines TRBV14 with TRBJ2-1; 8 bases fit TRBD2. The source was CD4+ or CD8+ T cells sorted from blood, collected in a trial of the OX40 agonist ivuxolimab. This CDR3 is CASSDSGTAYNEQFF. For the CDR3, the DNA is TGTGCCAGCAGCGATAGCGGGACGGCCTACAATGAGCAGTTCTTC.